The rows below give T cell receptor beta chains drawn from one sample of a study of blood T cells in healthy people across ages. TCRdb itself ran the 5' RACE reads through MiXCR, one entry per CDR3 protein. The sample comprises fewer than 750,000 distinct CDR3 sequences, 40% to 65% of which are singletons, and roughly 14% rests with the top ten. The source material was blood. The receptors here all came from a woman older than 75 in good health. Each CDR3 is given with its conserved first and last residue. A D gene is named only where the DNA matches it firmly. Clone size is shown for a subset of rows, as once, few, many or a class of expanded clone.

TRBV6-6	TRBJ2-1	-	many	CASSYDYSGEQFF	TGTGCCAGCAGTTACGATTACAGCGGGGAGCAGTTCTTC
TRBV20-1	TRBJ2-1	TRBD2	many	CSARDRAVGTSGRGEQFF	TGCAGTGCTAGAGATCGGGCAGTCGGGACTAGCGGGAGGGGTGAGCAGTTCTTC
TRBV11-1	TRBJ2-5	-	-	CASTRLGETQYF	TGTGCCAGCACCCGATTGGGAGAGACCCAGTACTTC
TRBV25-1	TRBJ2-2	TRBD2	few	CASSHPSGSNTGELFF	TGTGCCAGCAGCCACCCTAGCGGGAGTAACACCGGGGAGCTGTTTTTT
TRBV20-1	TRBJ2-1	-	-	CSARFGDGRNEQFF	TGCAGTGCTAGATTTGGGGACGGAAGGAATGAGCAGTTCTTC
TRBV7-9	TRBJ1-1	TRBD1	-	CASSSGQAYTEAFF	TGTGCCAGCAGCTCAGGACAGGCTTACACTGAAGCTTTCTTT
TRBV7-2	TRBJ2-5	-	-	CASSRPGGTQYF	TGTGCCAGCAGTCGGCCGGGCGGGACCCAGTACTTC
TRBV7-2	TRBJ1-1	-	-	CASSFDSDRMNTEAFF	TGTGCCAGCAGCTTTGATAGCGACAGGATGAACACTGAAGCTTTCTTT
TRBV7-2	TRBJ2-3	TRBD2	-	CASSLAPRTSGSTDTQYF	TGTGCCAGCAGCTTAGCGCCCCGGACTAGCGGGAGTACAGATACGCAGTATTTT
TRBV7-8	TRBJ2-5	TRBD1	-	CASSREDRARQGTQYF	TGTGCCAGCAGCAGGGAGGACAGGGCCCGTCAAGGGACCCAGTACTTC
TRBV29-1	TRBJ2-5	TRBD2	many	CSVEGGTSGIETQYF	TGCAGCGTTGAAGGGGGGACTAGCGGGATAGAGACCCAGTACTTC
TRBV5-5	TRBJ2-7	-	-	CASSFVDVSYEQYF	TGTGCCAGCAGTTTTGTGGACGTAAGCTACGAGCAGTACTTC
TRBV21-1	TRBJ1-2	-	-	CASSKARGYLYVGYTF	TGTGCCAGCAGCAAAGCCCGGGGATACCTGTATGTGGGCTACACCTTC
TRBV12-3/TRBV12-4	TRBJ2-5	-	-	CASSLALTGETQYF	TGTGCCAGCAGTTTAGCGCTTACCGGAGAGACCCAGTACTTC
TRBV12-3/TRBV12-4	TRBJ2-2	TRBD2	few	CASSLVAGGGIGSRELFF	TGTGCCAGCAGTTTAGTGGCGGGGGGCGGTATCGGTAGCAGGGAGCTGTTTTTT
TRBV20-1	TRBJ1-1	TRBD1	many	CSARDLAAGTGNTEAFF	TGCAGTGCTAGAGATCTTGCGGCCGGGACAGGGAACACTGAAGCTTTCTTT
TRBV9	TRBJ2-7	-	once	CAGSASSYNEQYF	TGTGCCGGCAGCGCGAGCTCCTACAATGAGCAGTACTTC
TRBV14	TRBJ2-5	-	-	CASSHTETRYF	TGTGCCAGCAGCCATACAGAGACCCGGTACTTC
TRBV7-9	TRBJ2-2	-	few	CASSLVGGGVRLNTGELFF	TGTGCCAGCAGCTTAGTAGGGGGGGGAGTTCGCCTGAACACCGGGGAGCTGTTTTTT
TRBV7-9	TRBJ1-5	-	few	CASSLEGEGPGQPQHF	TGTGCCAGCAGCTTAGAAGGTGAGGGACCAGGTCAGCCCCAGCATTTT
TRBV12-3/TRBV12-4	TRBJ1-2	-	-	CASSLGGHNYGYTF	TGTGCCAGCAGTTTAGGGGGACACAACTATGGCTACACCTTC
TRBV7-9	TRBJ2-1	-	-	CASSLGVHGDNEQFF	TGTGCCAGCAGCTTAGGCGTCCACGGGGACAATGAGCAGTTCTTC
TRBV7-3	TRBJ2-1	TRBD1	many	CASSSGGSYNEQFF	TGTGCCAGCAGCTCAGGGGGCTCCTACAATGAGCAGTTCTTC
TRBV4-3	TRBJ1-2	-	-	CASSQEPSSVDYTF	TGCGCCAGCAGCCAAGAACCCTCCTCTGTCGACTACACCTTC
TRBV20-1	TRBJ2-7	-	-	CSARQPLSYEQYF	TGCAGTGCCAGGCAGCCCCTCTCCTACGAGCAGTACTTC
TRBV20-1	TRBJ1-1	-	-	CSAREPPKNTEAFF	TGCAGTGCTAGAGAACCCCCCAAGAACACTGAAGCTTTCTTT
TRBV5-1	TRBJ2-7	-	-	CASSATTVGYEQYF	TGCGCCAGCAGCGCCACGACAGTAGGCTACGAGCAGTACTTC
TRBV7-9	TRBJ2-1	TRBD2	many	CASVPGLAYNEQFF	TGTGCCAGCGTTCCGGGACTAGCCTACAATGAGCAGTTCTTC
TRBV13	TRBJ2-5	-	-	CASSLMIRGVGTQYF	TGTGCCAGCAGCTTAATGATCAGGGGTGTCGGGACCCAGTACTTC
TRBV27	TRBJ2-1	-	many	CASSLASSEQFF	TGTGCCAGCAGCTTAGCTTCATCAGAGCAGTTCTTC
TRBV5-5	TRBJ2-5	-	-	CASSAGHYETQYF	TGTGCCAGCAGCGCCGGACACTACGAGACCCAGTACTTC
TRBV7-9	TRBJ1-1	TRBD1	-	CASSLATGLPSEAFF	TGTGCCAGCAGCTTAGCGACAGGGTTACCCTCTGAAGCTTTCTTT
TRBV19	TRBJ1-1	TRBD1	few	CASSTTTGGTEAFF	TGTGCCAGTAGTACGACTACAGGGGGCACTGAAGCTTTCTTT
TRBV9	TRBJ2-4	TRBD2	-	CASRDTSGEDKNILYF	TGTGCCAGCAGGGATACTAGCGGGGAGGACAAAAACATTCTGTACTTC
TRBV6-5	TRBJ1-1	-	-	CASSPRTLGTEAFF	TGTGCCAGCAGCCCCAGGACTCTTGGCACTGAAGCTTTCTTT
TRBV5-1	TRBJ1-2	TRBD1	many	CASSPGQGAYGNYGYTF	TGCGCCAGCAGCCCCGGACAGGGGGCCTACGGAAACTATGGCTACACCTTC
TRBV12-3/TRBV12-4	TRBJ2-1	TRBD2	many	CASWGGSYNEQFF	TGTGCCAGTTGGGGGGGTTCCTACAATGAGCAGTTCTTC
TRBV20-1	TRBJ2-1	TRBD2	-	CSANIWGGYNEQFF	TGCAGTGCTAACATTTGGGGGGGTTACAATGAGCAGTTCTTC
TRBV3-1	TRBJ2-7	-	-	CASSQDDGREQYF	TGTGCCAGCAGCCAAGATGACGGACGCGAGCAGTACTTC
TRBV6-5	TRBJ2-4	-	-	CASSQDFWGKNIQYF	TGTGCCAGCAGTCAGGACTTTTGGGGCAAAAACATTCAGTACTTC
TRBV7-2	TRBJ2-3	-	-	CASSLLSGFYTDTQYF	TGTGCCAGCAGCTTATTGTCCGGGTTTTACACAGATACGCAGTATTTT
TRBV7-7	TRBJ2-1	-	few	CASSDNPRGEQFF	TGTGCTAGCAGCGACAACCCAAGGGGTGAGCAGTTCTTC
TRBV6-2/TRBV6-3	TRBJ2-1	TRBD2	-	CASSAWRENEQFF	TGTGCCAGCTCCGCGTGGCGGGAGAATGAGCAGTTCTTC
TRBV7-3	TRBJ1-6	-	many	CASSHGGNSPLHF	TGTGCCAGCAGTCACGGCGGGAATTCACCCCTCCACTTT
TRBV29-1	TRBJ1-5	-	-	CSGSDRVGNQPQHF	TGCAGCGGCTCGGACAGAGTAGGCAATCAGCCCCAGCATTTT
TRBV12-3/TRBV12-4	TRBJ2-5	TRBD2	few	CASSIGSRLARNEQYF	TGTGCCAGCAGTATAGGATCACGACTAGCGCGCAATGAGCAGTACTTC
TRBV27	TRBJ2-5	TRBD2	-	CASSLGGAGNEQYF	TGTGCCAGCAGTTTGGGAGGGGCCGGCAATGAGCAGTACTTC
TRBV12-3/TRBV12-4	TRBJ2-3	-	-	CASSPGRGRTDTQYF	TGTGCCAGCAGTCCTGGCAGAGGAAGAACAGATACGCAGTATTTT
TRBV6-6	TRBJ1-4	-	-	CASSYPRTIEKLFF	TGTGCCAGCAGTTACCCGCGGACGATTGAAAAACTGTTTTTT
TRBV5-1	TRBJ2-3	-	few	CASSLAPQLERDTQYF	TGCGCCAGCAGCTTGGCCCCCCAACTAGAGCGAGATACGCAGTATTTT
TRBV9	TRBJ2-1	-	-	CASSVGRVNEQFF	TGTGCCAGCAGCGTAGGCAGGGTCAATGAGCAGTTCTTC
TRBV4-2	TRBJ2-7	-	-	CASSQAISYEQYF	TGTGCCAGCAGCCAGGCTATTTCCTACGAGCAGTACTTC
TRBV29-1	TRBJ1-1	-	-	CSVAGPAEAFF	TGCAGCGTTGCGGGTCCCGCTGAAGCTTTCTTT